This paragraph covers one TCR beta chain sequence. This sample was included in a study of T cell clones after liver transplantation. Overall study context: Tolerance: complete withdrawal held at least one year, liver enzymes staying within twice normal.

Germline CDR1 reads MDHEN; CDR2 reads SYDVKM. V was trimmed by 3 bases and J by 4 bases, leaving 6 bases between them. The CDR3 totals 12 residues. Assay used: immunoSEQ multiplex PCR; TCRdb lists only in-frame clones, some missing. The sample contains some 57,000 clones, less than 75% of which appear only once. The specimen comprised CD4+ T cells from blood, sampled at the 22-month timepoint. The TCR was taken from a human patient who received a liver transplant. Part of the T cells may come from the graft donor. V gene TRBV28 combines with J gene TRBJ1-2; D might be TRBD1 (5 bases). The DNA for the CDR3 is TGTGCCAGCAGTTTGAGGGGCTATGGCTACACCTTC. This translates into CASSLRGYGYTF.